These 18 T cell receptor beta chains share one sample of origin, sequenced in a study of blood T cells in healthy people across ages (dated by TCRdb to between 2014 and 2017). Library preparation used 5' RACE. The sample was run on an Illumina HiSeq 2500. The second PCR ran for roughly 7 to 12 cycles and used a J-beta primer mix along with a sample-barcoded 5' primer. TCRdb ran its own pipeline on the public reads, namely fastp trimming at Q25 and MiXCR clone calling, and kept in-frame beta chains. Each entry merges the rows of one CDR3 protein and shows their most common DNA and genes. The sample includes about 640,000 distinct CDR3 sequences, with under 70% observed a single time. The top ten hold around 37% of the sample. Sequencing input: blood. Receptor source: a man aged 55 to 70 in good health.

This chain connects TRBV3-1 to TRBJ2-5, with TRBD2 matching 9 bases. CDR3 length: 14 amino acids. After removal of 4 bases from V and 1 base from J, the junction contained 1 base not matched to a gene. CDR1 LGHDT and CDR2 YNNKEL come from the germline V gene (reference sequence). The DNA for the CDR3 is TGTGCCAGCAGCCGAGCGGGGGGCCAAGAGACCCAGTACTTC. Its protein product is CASSRAGGQETQYF.

The rearrangement links TRBV20-1 to TRBJ2-5; D unresolved. CDR1 is DFQATT, CDR2 SNEGSKA, per germline (reference sequence). The CDR3 is 14 amino acids. Trimming took off 6 bases at V and 2 bases at J, with 16 bases between the two ends. CDR3 coding DNA: TGCAGTGCCAACCGGGCAGGCTCGCAAGAGACCCAGTACTTC. It codes for CSANRAGSQETQYF.

This clonotype was recorded a few times. The chain uses TRBV20-1 and TRBJ1-6, with a possible D match to TRBD1 (6 bases). Trimming took 1 base from V and 4 from J, leaving 14 bases between them. The CDR3 length is 16 residues. Germline V gene lookup returns CDR1 DFQATT and CDR2 SNEGSKA (reference sequence). CDR3: CSARAGAGAYNSPLHF. CDR3 coding DNA: TGCAGTGCTAGAGCCGGGGCAGGGGCATATAATTCACCCCTCCACTTT.

The chain joins TRBV7-2 to TRBJ2-5; 7 bases are shared with TRBD2. Germline V gene data show CDR1 as SGHTA and CDR2 as FQGNSA. This CDR3 contains 15 residues. The J segment lost 5 bases and the V segment lost 2 bases, leaving 8 bases of the junction unmatched. The CDR3 sequence: CASSLSLAVRETQYF. CDR3 in DNA: TGTGCCAGCAGCTTAAGCCTAGCGGTGCGCGAGACCCAGTACTTC.

The J gene is TRBJ1-6, the V gene TRBV5-5, with 7 bases lining up with TRBD1. Germline assignment: CDR1 SGHKS and CDR2 YYEKEE (reference sequence). J gave up 9 bases and V 4 bases, and 10 bases lay outside the gene matches. The CDR3 is 15 amino acids. This CDR3 reads CASSPGTAYGSPLHF. Written as DNA, the CDR3 is TGTGCCAGCAGCCCCGGGACAGCCTATGGTTCACCCCTCCACTTT.

This clonotype appeared a few times. This rearrangement joins TRBV4-1 to TRBJ1-2; a weak D match, TRBD1 (5 bases). The V gene's germline CDR1 is MGHRA and CDR2 YSYEKL. Between the trimmed V and J ends, which lost 3 bases and 0 bases, there was a span of 11 bases. CDR3 length equals 15 residues. The CDR3 is CASSHPGTTNYGYTF. CDR3 bases: TGCGCCAGCAGCCACCCCGGGACCACTAACTATGGCTACACCTTC.

The chain couples TRBV7-6 to TRBJ2-7; 7 bases fit TRBD1. CDR3 length: 15 residues. The V and J ends lost 4 bases and 4 bases, in that order; junction bases with no gene match: 10. Germline V CDR1 and CDR2: SGHVS, FNYEAQ. Written as DNA, the CDR3 is TGTGCCAGCAGCTCTACACAGGGGATCGGGTACGAGCAGTACTTC. Amino acids: CASSSTQGIGYEQYF.

This rearrangement joins TRBV5-4 to TRBJ2-3; D possibly uses TRBD1 or TRBD2 (5 bases each). V lost 0 bases and J 1 base, leaving 12 bases between the germline ends. The CDR3 length is 16 residues. Germline V gives CDR1 SGHNT, CDR2 YYREEE (reference sequence). The CDR3 region is CASSLGWGLGTDTQYF. CDR3 in DNA: TGTGCCAGCAGCTTGGGTTGGGGGTTGGGCACAGATACGCAGTATTTT. Full variable domain (missing parts from reference TRBV5-4 and TRBJ2-3): ETGVTQSPTHLIKTRGQQVTLRCSSQSGHNTVSWYQQALGQGPQFIFQYYREEENGRGNFPPRFSGLQFPNYSSELNVNALELDDSALYLCASSLGWGLGTDTQYFGPGTRLTVL.

This sequence joins TRBV24-1 and TRBJ2-2, with 8 bases identical to TRBD2. After removal of 5 bases from V and 0 bases from J, the junction contained 1 base not matched to a gene. This CDR3 has 15 residues. Germline lookup yields CDR1 KGHDR and CDR2 SFDVKD. As DNA, the CDR3 is TGTGCCACCAGTGCGGGGGGGGCGAACACCGGGGAGCTGTTTTTT. This codes for CATSAGGANTGELFF.

V and J are TRBV20-1 and TRBJ1-2; 8 bases match TRBD1. The CDR3 is 13 amino acids. Germline CDR1 is DFQATT and CDR2 is SNEGSKA (reference sequence). The V segment lost 6 bases and the J segment 3 bases; nucleotides outside the gene matches: 6. The CDR3 loop is CSAQTGDDYGYTF. The CDR3 DNA sequence: TGCAGTGCCCAGACAGGGGACGACTATGGCTACACCTTC.

The CDR3 DNA is TGTGCCAGCGGAGCGGGATCCGAGCAGTACTTC. As protein: CASGAGSEQYF. The chain is built from TRBV7-2 and TRBJ2-7; 7 nucleotides align to TRBD2. Germline lookup yields CDR1 SGHTA and CDR2 FQGNSA. The junction had 4 bases not matched to a gene; V was cut back by 8 bases and J by 6 bases. There are 11 residues in the CDR3. The variable domain in full, completed from reference TRBV7-2 and TRBJ2-7, reads GAGVSQSPSNKVTEKGKDVELRCDPISGHTALYWYRQSLGQGLEFLIYFQGNSAPDKSGLPSDRFSAERTGGSVSTLTIQRTQQEDSAVYLCASGAGSEQYFGPGTRLTVT.

The chain employs TRBV6-5 and TRBJ2-7; 7 nucleotides line up with TRBD2. This CDR3 has 14 amino acids. Germline CDR1 MNHEY, CDR2 SVGAGI. The V and J ends lost 5 bases and 3 bases, in that order; junction bases with no gene match: 7. The CDR3 region is CASSNSGYNYEQYF. The DNA for the CDR3 is TGTGCCAGCAGTAATAGCGGGTACAACTACGAGCAGTACTTC.

The chain employs TRBV20-1 and TRBJ2-4, with TRBD2 matching 7 bases. Trimming cost V 0 bases and J 3 bases; bases outside gene matches: 8. Germline V gene sequence: CDR1 DFQATT, CDR2 SNEGSKA (reference sequence). This CDR3 region has 16 residues. The CDR3 DNA reads TGCAGTGCTAGAGAGGGAGGGTTTGGTGTCAAAAACATTCAGTACTTC. Its protein is CSAREGGFGVKNIQYF.

The rearrangement joins TRBV10-3 to TRBJ2-3; TRBD1 matches at 9 bases. This CDR3 has 15 amino acids. Trimming cost V 10 bases and J 3 bases; bases outside gene matches: 11. Per the germline V gene, CDR1 is ENHRY and CDR2 is SYGVKD. The CDR3 DNA reads as TGTGCCACAGGCGGCGGGACAGGGAATACAGATACGCAGTATTTT. Translated, it gives CATGGGTGNTDTQYF.

In its sample, this clonotype was seen a few times. This chain links TRBV9 with TRBJ2-5; TRBD1 is a possible D gene (6 bases). The J call may be in error: the DNA end matches TRBJ2-7 better. In germline, CDR1 is SGDLS, CDR2 YYNGEE. This CDR3 contains 13 residues. The CDR3, as DNA: TGTGCCAGCAGCGTAGAGGGGGTGGGCGAGCAGTACTTC. Encoded protein: CASSVEGVGEQYF.

V gene TRBV29-1 combines with J gene TRBJ1-2, with a possible D match to TRBD1 (6 bases). Per the germline V gene, CDR1 is SQVTM and CDR2 is ANQGSEA. Trimming took off 7 bases at V and 8 bases at J, with 20 bases between the two ends. The CDR3 is made up of 13 amino acids. CDR3 bases: TGCAGCGCCACCAACAGGGAAGCAGGCGGCTACACCTTC. The encoded protein is CSATNREAGGYTF.

V and J are TRBV29-1 and TRBJ2-1, with unresolved D. Germline CDR1 SQVTM, CDR2 ANQGSEA. CDR3 length equals 14 residues. V lost 6 bases, J lost 4 bases, and 16 bases lay in between. DNA for the CDR3: TGCAGCGTGACGGGCCGTGCCGCATACAATGAGCAGTTCTTC. As protein: CSVTGRAAYNEQFF.

This clonotype was seen a single time. The chain joins TRBV7-2 to TRBJ1-2; the match to TRBD1 covers 8 bases. CDR1 and CDR2 from the germline V gene are SGHTA and FQGNSA. The J segment lost 7 bases and the V segment lost 1 base, leaving 5 bases of the junction unmatched. The CDR3 sequence is 14 residues long. CDR3 residues: CASSLVRTGSGYTF. In DNA, the CDR3 is TGTGCCAGCAGCTTAGTGAGGACAGGGAGTGGCTACACCTTC.